The 28 T cell receptor beta chains presented below share a single source sample, sequenced in a study of brain T cells in children with intractable seizures. TCRdb's table, derived via immunoSEQ multiplex PCR, lists solely in-frame clones and lacks some. The table includes a few hundred thousand clones, roughly 93% detected once. The time point is: blood from clinic visit 5 months post-surgery; TSC patient then seizure free. The sample in question was peripheral blood, obtained approximately 5 months after surgery. The receptors originated from a boy under two years old with tuberous sclerosis and intractable seizures.

The chain has TRBV7-2 and TRBJ2-1; D is perhaps TRBD1 (6 bases). V was cut by 5 bases and J by 8 bases, with 10 bases left in between. The CDR3 length is 12 residues. Germline V gives CDR1 SGHTA, CDR2 FQGNSA. The CDR3 nucleotides are TGTGCCAGCAGCCATACAGGGTATGAGCAGTTCTTC. It yields the protein CASSHTGYEQFF.

V gene TRBV29-1 combines with J gene TRBJ2-5; tentatively, D is TRBD1 (7 bases). CDR1 SQVTM and CDR2 ANQGSEA come from the germline V gene. This CDR3 has 12 residues. V was shortened by 6 bases and J by 5 bases, with 13 bases between the two germline ends. The CDR3 spells CSVPGGGETQYF. The CDR3 nucleotides read TGCAGCGTACCAGGGGGAGGCGAGACCCAGTACTTC. Full variable domain (remainder filled in from reference TRBV29-1 and TRBJ2-5): SAVISQKPSRDICQRGTSLTIQCQVDSQVTMMFWYRQQPGQSLTLIATANQGSEATYESGFVIDKFPISRPNLTFSTLTVSNMSPEDSSIYLCSVPGGGETQYFGPGTRLLVL.

This clone is a singleton in its sample. Relative to the germline gene, one junction end is altered; a read error may explain this. The CDR3 loop is CASTGLSF. CDR3 bases: TGTGCCAGCACCGGACTGTCTTTT. The chain recombines TRBV2 with TRBJ1-1; D not resolved. CDR3 length: 8 amino acids. Germline V gene data show CDR1 as SNHLY and CDR2 as FYNNEI. The whole variable domain, filled in from reference TRBV2 and TRBJ1-1, reads EPEVTQTPSHQVTQMGQEVILRCVPISNHLYFYWYRQILGQKVEFLVSFYNNEISEKSEIFDDQFSVERPDGSNFTLKIRSTKLEDSAMYFCASTGLSFGQGTRLTVV.

Here the CDR3 reads CASSLDPDRAGNTIYF. The DNA for the CDR3 is TGTGCCAGCAGCTTAGATCCCGACAGGGCTGGAAACACCATATATTTT. The chain uses TRBV11-2 and TRBJ1-3; TRBD1 matches 7 bases. Germline V gene sequence: CDR1 SGHAT, CDR2 FQNNGV. The CDR3 covers 16 residues. V lost 0 bases to trimming and J lost 2 bases; unmatched junction nucleotides: 4.

The genes are TRBV27 and TRBJ1-1; TRBD1 is a possible D gene (5 bases). Per germline, CDR1 MNHEY and CDR2 SMNVEV (reference sequence). The length of the CDR3 is 13 residues. Trimming pared 5 bases from V and 1 base from J, leaving 8 bases between. The CDR3 nucleotides are TGTGCCAGCAGTATTGGGACGAACACTGAAGCTTTCTTT. Translating gives CASSIGTNTEAFF.

The chain recombines TRBV5-6 with TRBJ2-7; 8 nucleotides match TRBD1. With V trimmed by 2 bases and J by 0 bases, 4 bases remained unmatched. The V gene's germline CDR1 is SGHDT and CDR2 YYEEEE. The CDR3 is 15 amino acids. This CDR3 reads CASSFRTGNSYEQYF. The DNA for the CDR3 is TGTGCCAGCAGCTTTAGGACAGGGAACTCCTACGAGCAGTACTTC.

This chain uses TRBV28 with TRBJ2-4; 7 bases align to TRBD1. This CDR3 spans 18 amino acids. V gave up 1 base and J gave up 0 bases; unmatched junction bases: 9. Germline V CDR1 and CDR2: MDHEN, SYDVKM. The CDR3, as DNA: TGTGCCAGCAGTTTATCCGATAACAGGGGCTCAGCCAAAAACATTCAGTACTTC. It yields the protein CASSLSDNRGSAKNIQYF.

Worth noting for this clone: A single base is all that separates this from a far larger clone, so a read error is likely. The chain uses TRBV7-2 and TRBJ1-1; TRBD1 matches at 7 bases. CDR1 SGHTA and CDR2 FQGNSA come from the germline V gene. Unmatched junction bases numbered 0, after V lost 1 base and J lost 4 bases. The CDR3 runs 13 residues. CDR3 residues: CASSLGQGTEAFF. In nucleotides, the CDR3 is TGTGCCAGCAGCTTAGGACAGGGCACTGAAGCTTTCTTT. The full variable domain, its missing parts supplied by reference TRBV7-2 and TRBJ1-1, is GAGVSQSPSNKVTEKGKDVELRCDPISGHTALYWYRQSLGQGLEFLIYFQGNSAPDKSGLPSDRFSAERTGGSVSTLTIQRTQQEDSAVYLCASSLGQGTEAFFGQGTRLTVV.

This clone appeared a few times. The chain carries TRBV7-3 and TRBJ1-5; no clear D gene. This CDR3 is built from 13 residues. CDR1 and CDR2 from the germline V gene are SGHTA and FQGTGA. CDR3: CLSAGPGNQPQHF. The CDR3 bases are TGTCTGTCGGCAGGTCCGGGCAATCAGCCCCAGCATTTT.

The genes are TRBV9 and TRBJ2-1, with 10 bases aligning to TRBD2. This CDR3 has 19 residues. V gave up 3 bases and J gave up 6 bases; unmatched junction bases: 18. CDR1 is SGDLS, CDR2 YYNGEE, per germline. The CDR3 nucleotides read TGTGCCAGCAGCGGAGAGGGGGCTAGCGGGAGTTTTTCTCTCAATGAGCAGTTCTTC. It encodes CASSGEGASGSFSLNEQFF.

V usage is TRBV19 and J usage is TRBJ1-2; 8 bases map to TRBD1. This CDR3 is built from 18 residues. V trimming: 6 bases; J trimming: 2 bases; junction bases outside the gene matches: 17. Per germline, CDR1 LNHDA and CDR2 SQIVND (reference sequence). CDR3 sequence (DNA): TGTGCCAGTAGCTTCGGAGTTGACAGGGGACGCTTGAACTATGGCTACACCTTC. It yields the protein CASSFGVDRGRLNYGYTF.

The chain has TRBV12-3 or TRBV12-4 and TRBJ2-3; D is unresolved. The V gene lost 5 bases and the J gene lost 1 base, with 7 bases spanning the gap. The CDR3 extends over 13 amino acids. In DNA, the CDR3 is TGTGCCAGCAGTGTGGGTCGCACAGATACGCAGTATTTT. It codes for CASSVGRTDTQYF.

V and J are TRBV28 and TRBJ2-1; no clear D. This CDR3 has 11 amino acids. The germline V and J ends were trimmed by 4 bases and 7 bases, with 5 bases remaining between them. The V gene's germline CDR1 is MDHEN and CDR2 SYDVKM. The CDR3 DNA is TGTGCCAGCAGTTCCCTGAATGAGCAGTTCTTC. The encoded protein is CASSSLNEQFF.

This chain links TRBV15 with TRBJ2-1; 13 bases line up with TRBD2. The junction had 4 bases not matched to a gene; V was cut back by 2 bases and J by 6 bases. The germline V gene encodes CDR1 LNHNV and CDR2 YYDKDF (reference sequence). The CDR3 runs 16 residues. This chain's CDR3 is CATSRLTSGRANEQFF. The CDR3 nucleotides read TGTGCCACCAGCAGACTCACTAGCGGGAGGGCCAATGAGCAGTTCTTC.

The genes are TRBV19 and TRBJ2-7; TRBD1 matches at 7 bases. J gave up 3 bases and V 6 bases, and 14 bases lay outside the gene matches. CDR3 length equals 16 residues. Germline V gene data show CDR1 as LNHDA and CDR2 as SQIVND (reference sequence). For the CDR3, the DNA is TGTGCCAGTAGCGATTTAACCGGGACAGAGATCTACGAGCAGTACTTC. Translated: CASSDLTGTEIYEQYF.

The rearrangement uses TRBV6-1 and TRBJ2-7; 16 bases align to TRBD2. This CDR3 region has 14 residues. Germline CDR1 is MNHNS and CDR2 is SASEGT. CDR3 in amino acids: CASSEAGLAGGLSV. CDR3 coding DNA: TGTGCCAGCAGTGAAGCGGGACTAGCGGGGGGGCTCTCAGTC.

The chain employs TRBV18 and TRBJ2-3; D gene uncertain. The CDR3 loop spans 14 amino acids. V dropped 6 bases and J dropped 3 bases, with 13 bases sitting between them. Germline V gene sequence: CDR1 KGHSH, CDR2 LQKENI. In DNA, the CDR3 is TGTGCCAGCTCCAAAATCCCCTCGACAGATACGCAGTATTTT. This codes for CASSKIPSTDTQYF.

Points on this clone: Other DNA sequences within the sample encode an identical CDR3. The chain is built from TRBV7-9 and TRBJ2-5, with TRBD2 matching over 7 bases. Germline V lookup: CDR1 SEHNR, CDR2 FQNEAQ (reference sequence). CDR3 length equals 12 residues. After removal of 6 bases from V and 5 bases from J, the junction contained 3 bases not matched to a gene. The CDR3 DNA reads TGTGCCAGCAGTCGGGGAGGGGAGACCCAGTACTTC. This sequence encodes CASSRGGETQYF.

The V and J genes are TRBV24-1 and TRBJ2-3, with TRBD1 matching over 8 bases. The CDR3 has 18 amino acids. J was trimmed by 1 base and V by 3 bases; bases with no gene match: 11. Germline V lookup: CDR1 KGHDR, CDR2 SFDVKD. The CDR3 reads CATSDRKQGGVGTDTQYF. CDR3 nucleotides: TGTGCCACCAGTGATCGCAAACAGGGGGGCGTCGGCACAGATACGCAGTATTTT.

This clone was seen just once. The rearrangement uses TRBV5-6 and TRBJ2-1; 8 bases match TRBD2. Trimming removed 5 bases from V and 4 bases from J; junction bases left unmatched: 11. The CDR3 is 16 residues long. Germline CDR1 reads SGHDT; CDR2 reads YYEEEE. The CDR3 nucleotides are TGTGCCAGCAGTCAAAAGACTAGCGTACGGTACAATGAGCAGTTCTTC. Protein product: CASSQKTSVRYNEQFF.

This clone turned up a few times. CDR3 amino acids: CASSDWRSSGNTIYF. For the CDR3, the DNA is TGTGCCAGCAGTGATTGGCGGTCCTCTGGAAACACCATATATTTT. The chain employs TRBV2 and TRBJ1-3; D is unclear. The CDR3 is 15 residues long. V was clipped by 3 bases and J by 0 bases, with 9 bases between them. Germline V lookup: CDR1 SNHLY, CDR2 FYNNEI.

This chain links TRBV5-1 with TRBJ2-3; D perhaps matches TRBD2 (5 bases). V was trimmed by 4 bases and J by 0 bases, leaving 12 bases between them. Germline lookup yields CDR1 SGHRS and CDR2 YFSETQ. The CDR3 consists of 15 residues. CDR3 sequence: CASSPDYFSTDTQYF. As DNA, the CDR3 is TGCGCCAGCAGCCCAGACTATTTTAGCACAGATACGCAGTATTTT. Drawing the rest from reference TRBV5-1 and TRBJ2-3, the complete variable domain is KAGVTQTPRYLIKTRGQQVTLSCSPISGHRSVSWYQQTPGQGLQFLFEYFSETQRNKGNFPGRFSGRQFSNSRSEMNVSTLELGDSALYLCASSPDYFSTDTQYFGPGTRLTVL.

The chain employs TRBV19 and TRBJ1-2; D uncertain. This CDR3 is built from 17 residues. Germline values: CDR1 LNHDA, CDR2 SQIVND (reference sequence). V was clipped by 5 bases and J by 8 bases, with 27 bases between them. The CDR3 nucleotides are TGTGCCAGTAGTTCTAACGGAGGGAGGGAGGGAGGAGGCGGCTACACCTTC. It yields the protein CASSSNGGREGGGGYTF.

The rearrangement joins TRBV4-2 to TRBJ2-4; D might be TRBD1 (8 bases). Looked up from germline, CDR1 is LGHNA and CDR2 is YNFKEQ. The CDR3 covers 14 residues. V was clipped by 4 bases and J by 8 bases, with 15 bases between them. For the CDR3, the DNA is TGTGCCAGCAGCCTCTACAGGGGGGGGGACATTCAGTACTTC. Its translation: CASSLYRGGDIQYF.

The chain employs TRBV30 and TRBJ2-7; 11 positions match TRBD2. V trimming: 0 bases; J trimming: 1 base; junction bases outside the gene matches: 5. CDR3 length equals 16 residues. Germline assignment: CDR1 GTSNPN and CDR2 SVGIG (reference sequence). DNA of the CDR3: TGTGCCTGGAGTGTACAACTAGCGGGGGTTTCCTACGAGCAGTACTTC. It yields the protein CAWSVQLAGVSYEQYF.

The V gene is TRBV7-9, the J gene TRBJ2-2; possibly TRBD1 for D (5 bases). CDR1 is SEHNR and CDR2 is FQNEAQ in the germline V gene (reference sequence). The length of the CDR3 is 17 residues. Trimming took 1 base from V and 8 from J, leaving 20 bases between them. The CDR3 loop reads CASSLGPGFLRGGELFF. CDR3 coding DNA: TGTGCCAGCAGCTTAGGCCCAGGGTTCCTCCGCGGTGGGGAGCTGTTTTTT. Variable domain in full (rest from reference TRBV7-9 and TRBJ2-2): DTGVSQNPRHKITKRGQNVTFRCDPISEHNRLYWYRQTLGQGPEFLTYFQNEAQLEKSRLLSDRFSAERPKGSFSTLEIQRTEQGDSAMYLCASSLGPGFLRGGELFFGEGSRLTVL.

Written as DNA, the CDR3 is TGTGCCAGCAGTTCTTCTCCCGGGCTTAGTAGGGAAAAACTGTTTTTT. This codes for CASSSSPGLSREKLFF. The chain is built from TRBV28 and TRBJ1-4; D unclear. Germline values: CDR1 MDHEN, CDR2 SYDVKM. The CDR3 loop spans 16 amino acids. V shed 4 bases and J shed 8 bases, with 20 bases lying between them.

V and J are TRBV15 and TRBJ2-3; D remains ambiguous. The germline V gene encodes CDR1 LNHNV and CDR2 YYDKDF (reference sequence). This CDR3 region has 14 residues. The ends were cut back, 2 bases at V and 0 bases at J, with 6 bases in the middle. The CDR3 DNA sequence: TGTGCCACCAGCAGATATGGTAGCACAGATACGCAGTATTTT. The encoded protein is CATSRYGSTDTQYF. The full variable domain, with the rest looked up from reference TRBV15 and TRBJ2-3, is DAMVIQNPRYQVTQFGKPVTLSCSQTLNHNVMYWYQQKSSQAPKLLFHYYDKDFNNEADTPDNFQSRRPNTSFCFLDIRSPGLGDTAMYLCATSRYGSTDTQYFGPGTRLTVL.